This TCR beta chain was recorded in a study of cytomegalovirus exposure and HLA in healthy donors. On the study more broadly: About 82 million unique TCRs from HLA-typed donors were held in an early release of data.

This CDR3 has 14 residues. The V end lost 0 bases, the J end lost 4 bases, and 10 bases lay between the germline ends. Germline CDR1 SGHDN, CDR2 FVKESK. In the PCR, 60 Vbeta and 13 Jbeta primers were used. Sequencing was performed with immunoSEQ multiplex PCR; in TCRdb, only in-frame clones are kept and a portion is missing. The table has under 300,000 clones, 75% to 85% seen once. The specimen sequenced was PBMCs. This sequence was found in a woman aged 60-75 years in good health and CMV-seropositive. The V and J genes are TRBV14 and TRBJ2-7; D is uncertain. The DNA of the CDR3 is TGTGCCAGCAGCCAAGAATTACAGAAATACGAGCAGTACTTC. Translation: CASSQELQKYEQYF.